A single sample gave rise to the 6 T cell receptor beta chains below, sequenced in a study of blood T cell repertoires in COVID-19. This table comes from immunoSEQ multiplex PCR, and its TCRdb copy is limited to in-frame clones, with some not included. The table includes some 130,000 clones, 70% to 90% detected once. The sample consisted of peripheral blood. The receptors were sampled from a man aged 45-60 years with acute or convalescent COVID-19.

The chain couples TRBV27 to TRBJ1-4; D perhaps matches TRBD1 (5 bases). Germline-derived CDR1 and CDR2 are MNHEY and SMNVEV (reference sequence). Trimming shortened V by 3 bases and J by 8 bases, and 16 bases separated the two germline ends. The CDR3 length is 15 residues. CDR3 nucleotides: TGTGCCAGCAGTTTCATTCCAGGGTTAGGGGAAAAACTGTTTTTT. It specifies CASSFIPGLGEKLFF.

Written as DNA, the CDR3 is TGTGCCAGTAGTCTCCCCCCGGGAGGGCAGTTCTTC. Its protein product is CASSLPPGGQFF. The chain is built from TRBV19 and TRBJ2-1; TRBD2 aligns across 7 bases. V shed 5 bases, J shed 12 bases, and the junction held 7 bases outside the gene matches. CDR3 length: 12 residues. Looked up from germline, CDR1 is LNHDA and CDR2 is SQIVND (reference sequence).

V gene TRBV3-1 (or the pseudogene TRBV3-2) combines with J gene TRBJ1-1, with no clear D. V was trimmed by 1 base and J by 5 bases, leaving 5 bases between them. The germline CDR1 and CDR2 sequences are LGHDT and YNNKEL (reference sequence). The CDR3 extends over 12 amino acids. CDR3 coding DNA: TGTGCCAGCAGCCAAGTCCCTACTGAAGCTTTCTTT. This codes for CASSQVPTEAFF.

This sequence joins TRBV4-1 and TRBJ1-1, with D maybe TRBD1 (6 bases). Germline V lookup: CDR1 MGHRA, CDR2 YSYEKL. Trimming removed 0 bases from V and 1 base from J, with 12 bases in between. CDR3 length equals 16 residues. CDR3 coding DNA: TGCGCCAGCAGCCAAGACCCGGGACACACGAACACTGAAGCTTTCTTT. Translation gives CASSQDPGHTNTEAFF.

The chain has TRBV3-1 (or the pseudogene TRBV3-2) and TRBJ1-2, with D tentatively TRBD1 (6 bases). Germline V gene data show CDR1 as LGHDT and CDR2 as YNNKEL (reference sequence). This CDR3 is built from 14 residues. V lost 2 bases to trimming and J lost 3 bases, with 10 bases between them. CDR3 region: CASSQLGADYGYTF. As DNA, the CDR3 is TGTGCCAGCAGCCAACTGGGGGCGGACTATGGCTACACCTTC.

The CDR3 loop reads CASSPDRGNTIYF. CDR3 coding DNA: TGCGCCAGCAGCCCGGACAGGGGAAACACCATATATTTT. This chain links TRBV5-1 with TRBJ1-3; 7 bases agree with TRBD1. Unmatched junction bases numbered 2, after V lost 4 bases and J lost 4 bases. CDR3 size: 13 residues. Germline V gene sequence: CDR1 SGHRS, CDR2 YFSETQ.